This TCR beta chain was captured by sequencing in a study of blood T cell repertoires in COVID-19. Looking at the study overall: The samples span acute and convalescent COVID-19 from the United States, Italy and Spain. Sources were T cells, B-cell-depleted T cells, or PBMCs; the material itself was cDNA or gDNA.

This clone was seen just once. The sample carries other DNA sequences with the same CDR3. Under the authors' procedure: Amplification with reference gene primers provided the estimates of nucleated cell counts. Clones were read by immunoSEQ multiplex PCR, and TCRdb kept only the in-frame ones, dropping some. V, J and clone size are taken as reported in that table, and D and trimming were inferred from the DNA itself. The sample has about 200,000 clones, 65% to 90% seen once. The sequence derives from a human donor in a cohort sampled during active COVID-19. Sequencing was done on a sample of peripheral blood.

CDR3 region: CSVGQGTDTQYF. The CDR3 bases are TGCAGCGTTGGCCAGGGCACAGATACGCAGTATTTT. This rearrangement joins TRBV29-1 to TRBJ2-3; D remains ambiguous. Trimming stripped 4 bases from V and 1 base from J, with 6 bases between. In germline, CDR1 is SQVTM, CDR2 ANQGSEA. The CDR3 length is 12 residues.